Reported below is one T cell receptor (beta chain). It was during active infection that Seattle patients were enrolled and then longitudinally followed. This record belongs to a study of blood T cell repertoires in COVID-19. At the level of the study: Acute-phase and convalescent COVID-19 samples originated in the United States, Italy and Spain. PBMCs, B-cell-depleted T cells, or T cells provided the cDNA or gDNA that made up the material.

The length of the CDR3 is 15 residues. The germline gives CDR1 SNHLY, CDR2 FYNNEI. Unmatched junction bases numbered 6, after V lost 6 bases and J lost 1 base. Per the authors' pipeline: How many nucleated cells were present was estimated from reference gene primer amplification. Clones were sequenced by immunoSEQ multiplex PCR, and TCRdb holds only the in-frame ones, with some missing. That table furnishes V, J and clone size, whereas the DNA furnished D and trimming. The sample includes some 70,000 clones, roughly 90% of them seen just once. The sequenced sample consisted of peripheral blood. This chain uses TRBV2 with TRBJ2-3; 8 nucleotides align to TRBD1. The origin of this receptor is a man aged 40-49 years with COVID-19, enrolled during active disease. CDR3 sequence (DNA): TGTGCCAGCAGCCACCGGGGACAGGGCACAGATACGCAGTATTTT. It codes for CASSHRGQGTDTQYF.